This passage covers 28 T cell receptor beta chains from one sample sequenced in a study of cytomegalovirus exposure and HLA in healthy donors. The PCR used 60 Vbeta and 13 Jbeta primers. Generated by immunoSEQ multiplex PCR, the TCRdb table keeps only in-frame clones and is missing some. Of roughly 120,000 clones listed, 15% are singletons. The sample taken for sequencing was PBMCs. Receptor source: a woman aged 18-30 years in good health and CMV-seronegative.

This clone was seen a handful of times. The chain combines TRBV28 with TRBJ2-1, with 8 bases identical to TRBD1. Germline CDR1 and CDR2: MDHEN and SYDVKM. The CDR3 consists of 15 residues. V was clipped by 7 bases and J by 8 bases; unmatched bases: 13. The CDR3 sequence: CASKGGQGFFDEQFF. The CDR3 nucleotides are TGTGCCAGCAAGGGTGGACAGGGATTTTTCGATGAGCAGTTCTTC.

The V and J genes are TRBV9 and TRBJ1-5, with TRBD1 identical over 9 bases. Trimming cost V 3 bases and J 3 bases; bases outside gene matches: 4. The CDR3 consists of 15 residues. Germline CDR1 reads SGDLS; CDR2 reads YYNGEE. CDR3 nucleotide sequence: TGTGCCAGCAGCGCGGGGACAGGGACCAATCAGCCCCAGCATTTT. Its translation: CASSAGTGTNQPQHF.

The chain employs TRBV4-1 and TRBJ1-1; no clear D. Trimming took off 2 bases at V and 0 bases at J, with 16 bases between the two ends. Germline values: CDR1 MGHRA, CDR2 YSYEKL. CDR3 length equals 17 residues. The CDR3 loop reads CASSQYVSASVNTEAFF. The DNA for the CDR3 is TGCGCCAGCAGCCAATATGTATCTGCCAGTGTGAACACTGAAGCTTTCTTT.

The rearrangement uses TRBV5-4 and TRBJ2-5, with D possibly being TRBD2 (5 bases). The germline V gene has CDR1 SGHNT and CDR2 YYREEE (reference sequence). The CDR3 extends over 13 amino acids. The ends were cut back, 2 bases at V and 10 bases at J, with 15 bases in the middle. The CDR3 here is CASSFRAGLDQYF. Written as DNA, the CDR3 is TGTGCCAGCAGCTTTCGGGCGGGTTTGGACCAGTACTTC.

This clone occurred a few times. This chain links TRBV6-6 with TRBJ2-1, with a possible D match to TRBD2 (6 bases). CDR1 MNHNY and CDR2 SVGAGI come from the germline V gene (reference sequence). V was clipped by 2 bases and J by 5 bases, with 10 bases between them. The CDR3 is 14 amino acids. DNA of the CDR3: TGTGCCAGCAGTTACGCGGGGAGGAACAATGAGCAGTTCTTC. Its translation is CASSYAGRNNEQFF.

The sample holds a few counts of this clone. J is TRBJ1-3 and V is TRBV6-5; the D is unclear. The CDR3 runs 15 residues. CDR1 is MNHEY, CDR2 SVGAGI, per germline. The germline V and J ends were trimmed by 5 bases and 0 bases, with 11 bases remaining between them. For the CDR3, the DNA is TGTGCCAGCAGTCTAGGTTTCAGCTCTGGAAACACCATATATTTT. Translating gives CASSLGFSSGNTIYF.

This rearrangement joins TRBV6-5 to TRBJ2-7; D perhaps matches TRBD2 (6 bases). Trimming took off 8 bases at V and 2 bases at J, with 16 bases between the two ends. CDR1 MNHEY and CDR2 SVGAGI come from the germline V gene. This CDR3 contains 14 residues. The CDR3 DNA is TGTGCCAGCTTCGGGAGCGGGCGAACCTACGAGCAGTACTTC. It translates to CASFGSGRTYEQYF.

The genes are TRBV5-1 and TRBJ1-1, with 8 positions matching TRBD1. The ends lost 4 bases at V and 6 bases at J; junction bases unmatched: 11. Germline V gene lookup returns CDR1 SGHRS and CDR2 YFSETQ. The CDR3 contains 15 residues. The CDR3 DNA follows: TGCGCCAGCAGCACCAAAACAGGGGGGATGTCTGAAGCTTTCTTT. Its translation is CASSTKTGGMSEAFF.

This chain joins TRBV23-1 and TRBJ2-1, with D perhaps TRBD1 (6 bases). TRBV23-1 is noted as an ORF with a role that remains uncertain. The CDR3 is 18 amino acids. With 2 bases removed from V and 0 bases from J, the gap between germline ends came to 17 bases. CDR3: CASSQPCTRGSSYNEQFF. Written as DNA, the CDR3 is TGCGCCAGCAGTCAACCATGCACCAGGGGTAGCTCCTACAATGAGCAGTTCTTC.

This rearrangement joins TRBV9 to TRBJ2-7; TRBD1 is a possible D gene (5 bases). The CDR3 consists of 14 residues. The V end lost 0 bases, the J end lost 3 bases, and 10 bases lay between the germline ends. Germline V gene data show CDR1 as SGDLS and CDR2 as YYNGEE. The CDR3 region is CASSVDSGFYEQYF. CDR3 nucleotide sequence: TGTGCCAGCAGCGTAGATTCAGGGTTCTACGAGCAGTACTTC.

V and J are TRBV30 and TRBJ2-7; 7 nucleotides match TRBD2. After removal of 0 bases from V and 3 bases from J, the junction contained 5 bases not matched to a gene. Germline V lookup: CDR1 GTSNPN, CDR2 SVGIG (reference sequence). This CDR3 contains 14 residues. The CDR3 here is CAWSVASGVYEQYF. CDR3 coding DNA: TGTGCCTGGAGTGTGGCTAGCGGAGTCTACGAGCAGTACTTC.

In this sample, this clone turned up a few times. The CDR3 DNA follows: TGTGCCAGCAGCCGACTCTACACCGGGGAGCTGTTTTTT. It specifies CASSRLYTGELFF. This chain links TRBV6-5 with TRBJ2-2; D remains ambiguous. Germline CDR1 MNHEY, CDR2 SVGAGI. The CDR3 consists of 13 residues. V lost 6 bases to trimming and J lost 3 bases, with 8 bases between them.

The rearrangement links TRBV6-6 to TRBJ1-1; D may be TRBD1 (6 bases). The germline gives CDR1 MNHNY, CDR2 SVGAGI (reference sequence). This CDR3 has 13 amino acids. V lost 2 bases to trimming and J lost 8 bases, with 12 bases between them. The chain's CDR3 is CASSYPGASEAFF. CDR3 sequence (DNA): TGTGCCAGCAGTTACCCAGGGGCCTCCGAAGCTTTCTTT.

V gene TRBV2 combines with J gene TRBJ1-2, with D possibly being TRBD1 (6 bases). The CDR3 contains 11 residues. CDR1 SNHLY and CDR2 FYNNEI come from the germline V gene. The V and J ends lost 8 bases and 8 bases respectively, with 12 bases between them. CDR3: CASRDMSGYTF. DNA of the CDR3: TGTGCCAGCCGGGACATGTCGGGCTACACCTTC.

This clone occurred a few times. This chain uses TRBV7-3 with TRBJ1-2; D possibly corresponds to TRBD1 (6 bases). CDR3 length: 13 residues. CDR1 and CDR2 (germline): SGHTA, FQGTGA. The germline V and J ends were trimmed by 1 base and 7 bases, with 10 bases remaining between them. The CDR3 loop is CASSLRPGVGYTF. CDR3 bases: TGTGCCAGCAGCTTAAGGCCAGGGGTTGGCTACACCTTC. The full variable domain, completed using reference TRBV7-3 and TRBJ1-2, is GAGVSQTPSNKVTEKGKYVELRCDPISGHTALYWYRQSLGQGPEFLIYFQGTGAADDSGLPNDRFFAVRPEGSVSTLKIQRTERGDSAVYLCASSLRPGVGYTFGSGTRLTVV.

The V and J genes are TRBV6-1 and TRBJ1-2; D possibly corresponds to TRBD1 (6 bases). This CDR3 is 14 amino acids long. V lost 6 bases and J 0 bases, leaving 11 bases between the germline ends. Germline V gives CDR1 MNHNS, CDR2 SASEGT. CDR3 nucleotides: TGTGCCAGCAGCTGGACAGATACTAACTATGGCTACACCTTC. Encoded protein: CASSWTDTNYGYTF.

This clone was observed a few times. The rearrangement uses TRBV12-5 and TRBJ1-1; 7 bases map to TRBD1. CDR3 size: 14 residues. CDR1 is LGHNT and CDR2 is FRNRAP in the germline V gene. J lost 1 base, V lost 6 bases, and 5 bases had no gene match. This CDR3 is CASGIGTANTEAFF. In DNA form, the CDR3 reads TGTGCTAGTGGAATAGGGACAGCGAACACTGAAGCTTTCTTT.

The rearrangement uses TRBV11-2 and TRBJ2-7; D unresolved. V was clipped by 0 bases and J by 0 bases, with 9 bases between them. The CDR3 loop spans 15 amino acids. Germline V gene sequence: CDR1 SGHAT, CDR2 FQNNGV. DNA for the CDR3: TGTGCCAGCAGCTTAGACCCCGGAGTCTCCTACGAGCAGTACTTC. Its protein is CASSLDPGVSYEQYF.

There are a few counts of this clone. The V and J genes are TRBV10-3 and TRBJ1-2; D is perhaps TRBD1 (5 bases). The CDR3 runs 15 residues. CDR1 is ENHRY and CDR2 is SYGVKD in the germline V gene. The germline V and J ends were trimmed by 3 bases and 8 bases, with 19 bases remaining between them. In DNA form, the CDR3 reads TGTGCCATCAGTGACCGCTGGGAGGCAGGGAACGGCTACACCTTC. Protein sequence: CAISDRWEAGNGYTF.

V is TRBV6-5 and J is TRBJ2-5; TRBD1 matches 8 bases. The V gene's germline CDR1 is MNHEY and CDR2 SVGAGI. The CDR3 is 14 amino acids. J was trimmed by 5 bases and V by 7 bases; bases with no gene match: 9. The CDR3 bases are TGTGCCAGCACCCTAGAGGACAGGGTTGAGACCCAGTACTTC. This encodes CASTLEDRVETQYF.

This clone was recorded a few times. CDR3 DNA: TGTGCCAGCAGCATCCCTATCGGTAGCGGGTCCTACAATGAGCAGTTCTTC. It yields the protein CASSIPIGSGSYNEQFF. This chain connects TRBV7-8 to TRBJ2-1; 7 bases align to TRBD2. The length of the CDR3 is 17 residues. Trimming took 5 bases from V and 1 from J; bases not matched to a gene: 11. Per germline, CDR1 SGHVS and CDR2 FQNEAQ.

J is TRBJ2-5 and V is TRBV28, with 8 bases that match TRBD2. CDR3 length equals 14 residues. With V trimmed by 5 bases and J by 4 bases, 6 bases remained unmatched. From germline, CDR1 is MDHEN and CDR2 SYDVKM. The CDR3 loop reads CASSAPSGGETQYF. In DNA, the CDR3 is TGTGCCAGCAGTGCCCCCAGCGGGGGAGAGACCCAGTACTTC.

The V and J genes are TRBV9 and TRBJ2-7; D perhaps matches TRBD1 (6 bases). The V end was cut by 6 bases, the J end by 2 bases, with 12 bases between. Looked up from germline, CDR1 is SGDLS and CDR2 is YYNGEE. The CDR3 is 13 amino acids. The CDR3 region is CASNPGHTYEQYF. CDR3 DNA: TGTGCCAGCAACCCGGGACACACCTACGAGCAGTACTTC. The full variable domain, its missing parts supplied by reference TRBV9 and TRBJ2-7, is DSGVTQTPKHLITATGQRVTLRCSPRSGDLSVYWYQQSLDQGLQFLIQYYNGEERAKGNILERFSAQQFPDLHSELNLSSLELGDSALYFCASNPGHTYEQYFGPGTRLTVT.

In this sample, this clone turned up a few times. V usage is TRBV6-6 and J usage is TRBJ1-6, with 8 positions matching TRBD1. The CDR3 extends over 14 amino acids. Losses at the gene ends were 5 bases for V and 8 bases for J; bases not matched to a gene: 5. From germline, CDR1 is MNHNY and CDR2 SVGAGI (reference sequence). CDR3 amino acids: CASSLRGPDSPLHF. As DNA, the CDR3 is TGTGCCAGCAGTCTCAGGGGGCCTGATTCACCCCTCCACTTT.

This clone is termed medium-sized. The V gene is TRBV28, the J gene TRBJ1-1, with D perhaps matching TRBD1 (5 bases). Trimming took off 8 bases at V and 5 bases at J, with 9 bases between the two ends. Germline CDR1 reads MDHEN; CDR2 reads SYDVKM. The CDR3 is 11 residues long. DNA for the CDR3: TGTGCCAGCTGTCGGGGGACTGAAGCTTTCTTT. It is translated as CASCRGTEAFF.

Only a few counts were recorded for this clone. V usage is TRBV27 and J usage is TRBJ1-5, with a tentative D call TRBD1 (5 bases). CDR1 MNHEY and CDR2 SMNVEV come from the germline V gene (reference sequence). The CDR3 is made up of 14 amino acids. V was cut by 2 bases and J by 6 bases, with 11 bases left in between. In nucleotides, the CDR3 is TGTGCCAGCAGTTTACGAAGGGGAGGTCAGCCCCAGCATTTT. Protein sequence: CASSLRRGGQPQHF.

By share of the sample, this clone is medium-sized (0.01 to 0.1%). The chain uses TRBV6-1 and TRBJ1-1; TRBD1 matches 9 bases. This CDR3 has 13 residues. Trimming took 0 bases from V and 11 from J; bases not matched to a gene: 4. CDR1 is MNHNS, CDR2 SASEGT, per germline. CDR3 DNA: TGTGCCAGCAGTGAAGCGGAACAGGGGGCGGCTTTCTTT. It codes for CASSEAEQGAAFF.

CDR3 amino acids: CASSSRTSGSYEQYF. CDR3 DNA sequence: TGTGCCAGCAGTTCCCGGACTAGCGGGTCCTACGAGCAGTACTTC. The chain employs TRBV28 and TRBJ2-7, with 11 nucleotides matching TRBD2. V trimming: 4 bases; J trimming: 1 base; junction bases outside the gene matches: 3. CDR3 length: 15 residues. Germline assignment: CDR1 MDHEN and CDR2 SYDVKM.